Following are 22 T cell receptor beta chains from one sample sequenced in a study of blood T cells in healthy people across ages (dated by TCRdb to 2014 to 2015). The library relied on 5' RACE. The instrument was an Illumina HiSeq 2500. The second PCR ran for roughly 7 to 11 cycles and used a J-beta primer mix along with a sample-barcoded 5' primer. The public reads were run again by TCRdb, first through fastp at Q25 and then through MiXCR, and only productive beta chains were kept. Under each unique CDR3 protein, matching rows form one entry showing the most common genes and DNA. The sample includes under 1 million distinct CDR3 sequences, with roughly 44% observed a single time. The ten largest clones add up to around 21% of the sample. Material: blood. The receptors derive from a man in his sixties in good health.

The chain has TRBV29-1 and TRBJ2-7, with TRBD1 as a possible D gene (6 bases). TRBJ2-5 matches the DNA end more closely, so the J call is doubtful. The germline V gene encodes CDR1 SQVTM and CDR2 ANQGSEA. The CDR3 length is 14 residues. This CDR3 is CSVLDPRGWQTQYF. As DNA, the CDR3 is TGCAGCGTCCTAGACCCGAGGGGGTGGCAGACCCAGTACTTC.

This chain joins TRBV11-2 and TRBJ2-1, with TRBD2 identical over 13 bases. The CDR3 extends over 15 amino acids. Per germline, CDR1 SGHAT and CDR2 FQNNGV. With 5 bases clipped from V and 10 bases from J, the junction kept 8 bases outside the gene matches. Here the CDR3 reads CASSRTSGGAGEQFF. The CDR3 DNA reads TGTGCCAGCAGCCGAACTAGCGGGGGGGCAGGGGAGCAGTTCTTC.

This sequence joins TRBV6-2 or TRBV6-3 and TRBJ1-5; D gene uncertain. The V end was cut by 6 bases, the J end by 7 bases, with 13 bases between. Germline V gene lookup returns CDR1 MNHEY and CDR2 SVGEGT. The CDR3 runs 13 residues. CDR3 amino acids: CASSDGMRQPQHF. CDR3 coding DNA: TGTGCCAGCAGCGACGGAATGAGGCAGCCCCAGCATTTT.

The chain joins TRBV11-2 to TRBJ2-6; 7 positions match TRBD1. After removal of 5 bases from V and 0 bases from J, the junction contained 10 bases not matched to a gene. The CDR3 has 18 residues. Germline CDR1 reads SGHAT; CDR2 reads FQNNGV. The CDR3 loop is CASSTRGQALSGANVLTF. Here the CDR3 DNA reads TGTGCCAGCAGCACCAGAGGACAGGCTCTCTCTGGGGCCAACGTCCTGACTTTC.

This clonotype was detected a few times. J is TRBJ1-5 and V is TRBV12-3 or TRBV12-4; possible D gene TRBD1, 5 bases. V was clipped by 3 bases and J by 2 bases, with 8 bases between them. The CDR3 spans 14 residues. The CDR3 DNA follows: TGTGCCAGCAGTTTTTCGGGGGGCAATCAGCCCCAGCATTTT. Protein sequence: CASSFSGGNQPQHF.

This clonotype was picked up a small number of times. The V and J genes are TRBV20-1 and TRBJ1-2; D not certain. V shed 3 bases and J shed 4 bases, with 9 bases lying between them. From germline, CDR1 is DFQATT and CDR2 SNEGSKA (reference sequence). The CDR3 has 12 residues. In DNA form, the CDR3 reads TGCAGTGCTAGTCTTCTACCCTATGGCTACACCTTC. Translating gives CSASLLPYGYTF.

DNA of the CDR3: TGTGCCAGCAGCTTAGCGGTGGGGATCACCTACGAGCAGTACTTC. Its protein product is CASSLAVGITYEQYF. This chain links TRBV7-2 with TRBJ2-7; D is unclear. The CDR3 sequence is 15 residues long. Trimming stripped 0 bases from V and 2 bases from J, with 11 bases between. Germline V gene sequence: CDR1 SGHTA, CDR2 FQGNSA.

This clonotype came up once. The chain uses TRBV18 and TRBJ2-5; D unresolved. V was shortened by 4 bases and J by 1 base, with 13 bases between the two germline ends. Germline CDR1 reads KGHSH; CDR2 reads LQKENI. The CDR3 covers 15 residues. The CDR3 DNA reads as TGTGCCAGCTCACAGAACGACGGATCCCAAGAGACCCAGTACTTC. This gives the protein CASSQNDGSQETQYF. The full variable domain, in which reference TRBV18 and TRBJ2-5 provide the parts outside the CDR3, is NAGVMQNPRHLVRRRGQEARLRCSPMKGHSHVYWYRQLPEEGLKFMVYLQKENIIDESGMPKERFSAEFPKEGPSILRIQQVVRGDSAAYFCASSQNDGSQETQYFGPGTRLLVL.

Regarding this clonotype: The limits of the CDR3 on the DNA are not certain, so only TCRdb's listed CDR3 is given. This chain's CDR3 is CASDPLFGSVTYEQYF. V is TRBV6-1 and J is TRBJ2-5; whether TRBD1, the table's D call, matches the DNA was not checked. From germline, CDR1 is MNHNS and CDR2 SASEGT. The length of the CDR3 is 16 amino acids, counting both ends.

On this clonotype itself: One end of the junction fails to match germline, which may point to a read error. The rearrangement uses TRBV5-1 and TRBJ2-3; D not resolved. This CDR3 is built from 15 residues. Germline CDR1 is SGHRS and CDR2 is YFSETQ. The CDR3 DNA reads as TGTGCCAGCAGCTTAACCGGCCTTACCACAGATACGCAGTATTTT. Translation gives CASSLTGLTTDTQYF.

This sequence joins TRBV7-2 and TRBJ2-1; D uncertain. Looked up from germline, CDR1 is SGHTA and CDR2 is FQGNSA. Trimming stripped 0 bases from V and 3 bases from J, with 6 bases between. The CDR3 extends over 14 amino acids. This chain's CDR3 is CASSLAILYNEQFF. CDR3 DNA sequence: TGTGCCAGCAGCTTAGCGATACTCTACAATGAGCAGTTCTTC.

This chain connects TRBV6-4 to TRBJ2-5; D may be TRBD1 or TRBD2 (6 bases each). CDR3 size: 14 residues. The ends were cut back, 8 bases at V and 11 bases at J, with 24 bases in the middle. Per the germline V gene, CDR1 is MRHNA and CDR2 is SNTAGT. CDR3 coding DNA: TGTGCCAGCTCACCGGGACTCCTCAGGGGAGAGCAGTACTTC. The encoded protein is CASSPGLLRGEQYF.

The V call is TRBV25-1, the J call TRBJ2-3; 9 bases map to TRBD1. Germline V lookup: CDR1 MGHDK, CDR2 SYGVNS. With 4 bases clipped from V and 4 bases from J, the junction kept 9 bases outside the gene matches. The CDR3 length is 16 residues. Written as DNA, the CDR3 is TGTGCCAGCAGTGGATTGGGGCGACAGGGGGCAGATACGCAGTATTTT. It translates to CASSGLGRQGADTQYF.

The chain employs TRBV10-3 and TRBJ1-6, with no clear D. V lost 3 bases, J lost 7 bases, and 13 bases lay in between. CDR1 ENHRY and CDR2 SYGVKD come from the germline V gene. The CDR3 extends over 15 amino acids. The CDR3 spells CAISEHGRLNSPLHF. CDR3 DNA: TGTGCCATCAGTGAACACGGCCGTTTAAATTCACCCCTCCACTTT.

The chain couples TRBV2 to TRBJ2-1, with a possible D match to TRBD2 (6 bases). This CDR3 comprises 18 residues. CDR1 is SNHLY, CDR2 FYNNEI, per germline. V was pared by 8 bases and J by 0 bases, with 23 bases between. In nucleotides, the CDR3 is TGTGCCAGCGTCCGGAACTCGGCGGCGGGGAGCTCCTACAATGAGCAGTTCTTC. This gives the protein CASVRNSAAGSSYNEQFF.

The chain joins TRBV3-1 to TRBJ2-5; D tentatively reads TRBD1 or TRBD2 (5 bases each). The CDR3 has 15 amino acids. Germline CDR1 is LGHDT and CDR2 is YNNKEL (reference sequence). V was clipped by 0 bases and J by 3 bases, with 11 bases between them. The chain's CDR3 is CASSQEAGTKETQYF. Here the CDR3 DNA reads TGTGCCAGCAGCCAAGAAGCCGGGACCAAAGAGACCCAGTACTTC.

The J gene is TRBJ2-2, the V gene TRBV5-1; D perhaps matches TRBD1 (6 bases). Trimming removed 5 bases from V and 0 bases from J, with 14 bases in between. CDR1 is SGHRS and CDR2 is YFSETQ in the germline V gene. This CDR3 spans 16 amino acids. Written as DNA, the CDR3 is TGCGCCAGCAGTTACGCCCAGGGGTCGAACACCGGGGAGCTGTTTTTT. This sequence encodes CASSYAQGSNTGELFF.

This clonotype was detected a few times. Being one base from a much bigger clone, this may be a read error. The chain is built from TRBV7-2 and TRBJ2-1; 8 bases are a match to TRBD2. Matching the DNA end better, TRBJ2-7 makes the J call doubtful. The length of the CDR3 is 17 residues. The germline gives CDR1 SGHTA, CDR2 FQGNSA. The CDR3 DNA reads as TGTGCCAGCAGCAGGGTGTTTGCGGGGGGCTCCTACAATGAGCAGTACTTC. This gives the protein CASSRVFAGGSYNEQYF.

The rearrangement uses TRBV5-1 and TRBJ2-1; D gene ambiguous. CDR3 length equals 16 residues. Germline values: CDR1 SGHRS, CDR2 YFSETQ. Trimming left V 2 bases short and J 10 bases short, with 22 bases between. CDR3 amino acids: CASSLGLELNLKEQFF. The CDR3 bases are TGCGCCAGCAGCTTAGGCCTGGAATTAAACCTCAAGGAGCAGTTCTTC.

J is TRBJ2-5 and V is TRBV7-2; D not certain. TRBJ2-7 matches the DNA end more closely, so the J call is doubtful. The CDR3 sequence is 14 residues long. Germline V CDR1 and CDR2: SGHTA, FQGNSA. The CDR3 protein is CASSLASTTCEQYF. CDR3 DNA: TGTGCCAGCAGCTTAGCCTCGACAACTTGCGAGCAGTACTTC.

The V gene is TRBV11-3, the J gene TRBJ1-2; a weak D match, TRBD1 (6 bases). Trimming pared 6 bases from V and 3 bases from J, leaving 17 bases between. The CDR3 spans 15 residues. Per germline, CDR1 SGHNT and CDR2 YENEEA. The DNA of the CDR3 is TGTGCCAGCAGTCGCAGGGGAAGCCCCGACTATGGCTACACCTTC. It is translated as CASSRRGSPDYGYTF. Based on the CDR3 plus reference TRBV11-3 and TRBJ1-2, the full variable domain is EAGVVQSPRYKIIEKKQPVAFWCNPISGHNTLYWYLQNLGQGPELLIRYENEEAVDDSQLPKDRFSAERLKGVDSTLKIQPAELGDSAVYLCASSRRGSPDYGYTFGSGTRLTVV.

Note on this clonotype: One end of the junction is discordant with germline, which a read error may explain. The chain uses TRBV12-3 or TRBV12-4 and TRBJ2-2, with D perhaps TRBD1 or TRBD2 (5 bases each). This CDR3 is 16 amino acids long. The CDR3 loop is CAGRVLEGANTGELFF. The CDR3 DNA follows: TGTGCCGGCAGGGTCCTCGAGGGCGCGAACACCGGGGAGCTGTTTTTT.